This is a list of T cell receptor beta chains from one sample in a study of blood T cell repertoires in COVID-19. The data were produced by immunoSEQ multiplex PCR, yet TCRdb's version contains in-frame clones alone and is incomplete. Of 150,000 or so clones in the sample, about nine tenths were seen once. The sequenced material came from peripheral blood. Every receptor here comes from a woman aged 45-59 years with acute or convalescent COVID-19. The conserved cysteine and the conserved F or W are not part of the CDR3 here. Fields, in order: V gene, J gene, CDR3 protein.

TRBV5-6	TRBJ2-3	ASSSLSGVYTDTQY
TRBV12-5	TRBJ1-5	ASGLVEGQPQH
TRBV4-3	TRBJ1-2	ASSQDMSYGYT
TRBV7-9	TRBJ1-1	ASSSGDGVKSFEAF
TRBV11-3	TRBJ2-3	ASSPDGLAGTDTQY
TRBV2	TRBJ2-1	ASSTGLAGGPVEQF
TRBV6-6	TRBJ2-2	ASSERGSTGELF
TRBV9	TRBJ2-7	ASSVTGGNSYEQY
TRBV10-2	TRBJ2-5	ASWGDYQETQY
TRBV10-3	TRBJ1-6	AISGAGGGPLH
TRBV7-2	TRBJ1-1	ASSLGPGQGVTEAF
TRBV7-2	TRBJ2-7	ATRRGSYEQY
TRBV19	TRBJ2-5	ASSEGTREETQY
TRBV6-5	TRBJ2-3	ASSYGAGGPTDTQY
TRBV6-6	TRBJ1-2	ASSYLDIYYGYT
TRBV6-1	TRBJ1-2	AIWGERDGYT
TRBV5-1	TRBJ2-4	ASSPGTQNIQY
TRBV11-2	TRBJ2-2	ASSLEGRGSGELF
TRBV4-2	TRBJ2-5	ASSQGRGGQETQY
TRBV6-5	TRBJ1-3	ASTGEYSGNTIY
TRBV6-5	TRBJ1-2	ASGEPGQTGYT
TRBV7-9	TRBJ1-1	ASSLTQGGTEAF
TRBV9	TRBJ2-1	ASSRTGSSYNEQF
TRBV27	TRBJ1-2	ASREHGTDYGYT
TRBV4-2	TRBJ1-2	ASSQDGQGGSIYGYT
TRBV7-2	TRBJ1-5	ASSSPLPLTGLNQPQH
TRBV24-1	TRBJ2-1	ATSDRTSGTLGEQF
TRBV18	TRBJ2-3	ASSPRGDTQY
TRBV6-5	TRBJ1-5	ASNPTGSNQPQH
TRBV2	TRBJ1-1	ASGTGMNTEAF
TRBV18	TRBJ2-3	ASSPASLQADTQY
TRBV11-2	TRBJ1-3	ASSLTPGGTTGNTIY
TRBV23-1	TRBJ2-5	ASIQPRTRVLQETQY
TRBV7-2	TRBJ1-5	ASSLDSSYQPQH
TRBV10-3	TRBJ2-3	AISESGGLTTDTQY
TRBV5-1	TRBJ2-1	ASSLGSAGMYNEQF
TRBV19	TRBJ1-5	ASSTQGEGFYSNQPQH
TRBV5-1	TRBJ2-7	ASSLAAGGPGEQY
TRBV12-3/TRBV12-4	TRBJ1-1	ASSRQYTEAF
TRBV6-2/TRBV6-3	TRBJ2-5	ASSYEQETQY
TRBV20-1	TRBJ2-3	SARDRLAGL
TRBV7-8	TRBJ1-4	ASSLAGGREKLF
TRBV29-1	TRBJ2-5	SVERQEETQY
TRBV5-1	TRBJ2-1	ASSLAGQGLGEQF
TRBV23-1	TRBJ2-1	ASSQWSGTGNEQF
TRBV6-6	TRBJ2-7	ASSYYLAGVSYEQY
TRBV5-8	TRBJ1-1	ASTRPPGQGPTEAF
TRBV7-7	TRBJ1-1	ASSRTEGTEAF
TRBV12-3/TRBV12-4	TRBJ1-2	ASSLRGGDGYT
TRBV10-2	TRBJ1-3	ASSTGTGKRGTIY
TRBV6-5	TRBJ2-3	ASSRDYHSTDTQY
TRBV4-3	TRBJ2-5	ASSQVTGSTQY
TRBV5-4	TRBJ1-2	ASSRWTGRYGYT
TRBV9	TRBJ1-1	ASSASDRAFAEAF
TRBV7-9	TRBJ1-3	ASSRPGQGSGNTIY
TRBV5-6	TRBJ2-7	ASSPTPGRREQY
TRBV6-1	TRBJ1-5	ASSEYPDRGQPQH
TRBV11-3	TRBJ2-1	ASSPRGLDHEQF
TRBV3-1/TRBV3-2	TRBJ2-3	ASSQEGLAGVADTQY